The 10 T cell receptor beta chains below were found in one sample sequenced in a study of OX40 agonist ivuxolimab in advanced cancers. Clones were sequenced by immunoSEQ multiplex PCR, and TCRdb holds only the in-frame ones, with some missing. The sample has some 60,000 clones, around 87% seen once. The sequencing here drew on CD4+ or CD8+ T cells sorted from blood, taken in a trial of the OX40 agonist ivuxolimab. Receptors originate from an adult with an advanced solid tumor such as melanoma, head and neck, liver or kidney cancer.

This chain connects TRBV15 to TRBJ2-1; D could derive from TRBD1 or TRBD2 (5 bases each). This CDR3 is 14 amino acids long. The ends were cut back, 8 bases at V and 9 bases at J, with 20 bases in the middle. In germline, CDR1 is LNHNV, CDR2 YYDKDF (reference sequence). The CDR3 DNA is TGTGCCACCTCTTTTGGTGGGGGTGGTCTTGAGCAGTTCTTC. The encoded protein is CATSFGGGGLEQFF.

The chain employs TRBV7-2 and TRBJ2-3; TRBD2 agrees at 9 bases. The CDR3 loop spans 16 amino acids. Germline V gives CDR1 SGHTA, CDR2 FQGNSA. The V segment lost 2 bases and the J segment 4 bases; nucleotides outside the gene matches: 7. DNA for the CDR3: TGTGCCAGCAGCTTAAACAGCGGGGGGTCCGCAGATACGCAGTATTTT. This sequence encodes CASSLNSGGSADTQYF.

This clone was observed once. V gene TRBV7-2 combines with J gene TRBJ1-5; the match to TRBD1 covers 9 bases. CDR3 length equals 15 residues. Germline V gene data show CDR1 as SGHTA and CDR2 as FQGNSA. V shed 1 base, J shed 7 bases, and the junction held 5 bases outside the gene matches. In nucleotides, the CDR3 is TGTGCCAGCAGCTTAGACAGGGGGCAGGGGCAGCCCCAGCATTTT. This codes for CASSLDRGQGQPQHF.

The chain recombines TRBV28 with TRBJ1-1; TRBD1 agrees at 7 bases. J gave up 0 bases and V 3 bases, and 7 bases lay outside the gene matches. The CDR3 is made up of 16 amino acids. CDR1 is MDHEN and CDR2 is SYDVKM in the germline V gene. The CDR3 protein is CASSFPRQGLNTEAFF. CDR3 coding DNA: TGTGCCAGCAGTTTCCCCCGACAGGGACTGAACACTGAAGCTTTCTTT.

The chain has TRBV28 and TRBJ2-2; 10 positions agree with TRBD2. Per germline, CDR1 MDHEN and CDR2 SYDVKM. This CDR3 is built from 17 residues. J lost 3 bases, V lost 8 bases, and 12 bases had no gene match. As DNA, the CDR3 is TGTGCCAGCTCCGATATAGCGGGAGGCATGCACACCGGGGAGCTGTTTTTT. Its protein product is CASSDIAGGMHTGELFF.

This rearrangement joins TRBV19 to TRBJ1-2; 8 bases are shared with TRBD1. CDR1 LNHDA and CDR2 SQIVND come from the germline V gene (reference sequence). The trim removed 5 bases at V and 4 bases at J, leaving 6 bases unmatched. CDR3 length: 14 amino acids. CDR3 DNA: TGTGCCAGTAGTTCTGACAGGGGAAGCTATGGCTACACCTTC. Residues: CASSSDRGSYGYTF.

The genes are TRBV11-3 and TRBJ2-2; 7 bases are shared with TRBD2. Germline values: CDR1 SGHNT, CDR2 YENEEA. The length of the CDR3 is 14 residues. The trim removed 5 bases at V and 2 bases at J, leaving 2 bases unmatched. This chain's CDR3 is CASSPSGNTGELFF. CDR3 nucleotide sequence: TGTGCCAGCAGCCCTAGCGGTAACACCGGGGAGCTGTTTTTT. The full variable domain, its missing parts supplied by reference TRBV11-3 and TRBJ2-2, is EAGVVQSPRYKIIEKKQPVAFWCNPISGHNTLYWYLQNLGQGPELLIRYENEEAVDDSQLPKDRFSAERLKGVDSTLKIQPAELGDSAVYLCASSPSGNTGELFFGEGSRLTVL.

This clone was observed once. The chain recombines TRBV11-2 with TRBJ2-1, with 12 positions matching TRBD1. The CDR3 length is 15 residues. Germline CDR1 is SGHAT and CDR2 is FQNNGV. J was trimmed by 9 bases and V by 3 bases; bases with no gene match: 6. The CDR3, as DNA: TGTGCCAGCAGCTTTGCGGGACAGGGGGCGAGTGAGCAGTTCTTC. Translation gives CASSFAGQGASEQFF. The complete variable domain, with remaining parts taken from reference TRBV11-2 and TRBJ2-1, reads EAGVAQSPRYKIIEKRQSVAFWCNPISGHATLYWYQQILGQGPKLLIQFQNNGVVDDSQLPKDRFSAERLKGVDSTLKIQPAKLEDSAVYLCASSFAGQGASEQFFGPGTRLTVL.

This clone was detected once. The rearrangement uses TRBV2 and TRBJ1-5; possible D gene TRBD1, 6 bases. There are 15 residues in the CDR3. Trimming shortened V by 6 bases and J by 3 bases, and 15 bases separated the two germline ends. From germline, CDR1 is SNHLY and CDR2 FYNNEI. In DNA form, the CDR3 reads TGTGCCAGCAGCGAGGACAGTCGACACAATCAGCCCCAGCATTTT. It encodes CASSEDSRHNQPQHF.

The chain combines TRBV5-6 with TRBJ2-7; D assignment may be TRBD1 or TRBD2 (7 bases each). Germline values: CDR1 SGHDT, CDR2 YYEEEE. Trimming shortened V by 3 bases and J by 3 bases, and 16 bases separated the two germline ends. The CDR3 sequence is 15 residues long. DNA for the CDR3: TGTGCCAGCAGCTCCTACGACAGGGAGGGCTACGAGCAGTACTTC. Protein product: CASSSYDREGYEQYF.